The sample holds one count of the clone carrying this T cell receptor (beta chain). Antigen specificity is unknown. These data originate in a study of shared clonotypes between healthy human individuals. For the study at large: Each donor contributed plates that comprised three CD4 naive, three CD4 memory, two CD8 naive and one CD8 memory.

Repertoires were generated with immunoSEQ multiplex PCR, while TCRdb's copy carries only in-frame clones and drops some. The sample includes a few hundred thousand clones, around 97% of them seen just once. Study outcomes and limitations: The genetic and exposure-history diversity represented was limited by few donors. For naive CD4 cells, roughly 4.8% of clonotypes were shared across a handful of donors. Generally, estimated richness proved larger in naive subsets than it did in memory subsets.

The germline V gene encodes CDR1 MDHEN and CDR2 SYDVKM. Between the trimmed V and J ends, which lost 4 bases and 3 bases, there was a span of 13 bases. The CDR3 contains 15 residues. This sequence was found in a woman aged 30 to 39 in good health. The rearrangement links TRBV28 to TRBJ1-5; no clear D. Sequenced sample: naive CD4+ T cells sorted from blood. As to subset: CD45RA+ positively selected. In DNA, the CDR3 is TGTGCCAGCAGTTCATCCGGGAAACTCAATCAGCCCCAGCATTTT. It is translated as CASSSSGKLNQPQHF.